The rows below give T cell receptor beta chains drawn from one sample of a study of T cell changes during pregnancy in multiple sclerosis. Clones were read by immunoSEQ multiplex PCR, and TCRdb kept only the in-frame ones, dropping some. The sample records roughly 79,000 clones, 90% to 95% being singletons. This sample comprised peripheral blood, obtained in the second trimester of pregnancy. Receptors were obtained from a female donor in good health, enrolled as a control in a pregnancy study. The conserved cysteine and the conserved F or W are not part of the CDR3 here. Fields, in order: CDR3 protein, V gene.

CDR3aa: ASSSRTGYSNQPQH
v_gene: TRBV6-6

CDR3aa: ASSPDYSETQY
v_gene: TRBV7-2

CDR3aa: ASFAGGSYNEQF
v_gene: TRBV6-5

CDR3aa: ASSLQNNQPQH
v_gene: TRBV7-2

CDR3aa: ASRSQGAGTEAF
v_gene: TRBV7-9

CDR3aa: ASSFLQGNEKLF
v_gene: TRBV5-1

CDR3aa: ATSRGSDSLNTEAF
v_gene: TRBV15

CDR3aa: AWSPLLRRNTEAF
v_gene: TRBV30

CDR3aa: ASSFQGNQPQH
v_gene: TRBV5-5

CDR3aa: ASSSGQGNEKLF
v_gene: TRBV9

CDR3aa: ASSRGGEVADTQY
v_gene: TRBV7-3

CDR3aa: ASSVDQAYNEQF
v_gene: TRBV9

CDR3aa: ASSRTGAGANVLT
v_gene: TRBV7-8

CDR3aa: ASTPGQGNEQY
v_gene: TRBV19

CDR3aa: ASSLNRGNVGETQY
v_gene: TRBV11-2

CDR3aa: AWSVVTGGHYGYT
v_gene: TRBV30

CDR3aa: ASSYSQGTEAF
v_gene: TRBV6-5

CDR3aa: ASRGTGFHGYT
v_gene: TRBV6-5

CDR3aa: ASRLTGNTGELF
v_gene: TRBV7-2

CDR3aa: ASSQEAGDTQY
v_gene: TRBV4-1

CDR3aa: ASSGQGAQNSPLH
v_gene: TRBV2

CDR3aa: AWSPGGVAYEQY
v_gene: TRBV30

CDR3aa: ASSLGVNQPQH
v_gene: TRBV5-1

CDR3aa: ASSPGTEYTEAF
v_gene: TRBV19

CDR3aa: ASSQARTGMGTEAF
v_gene: TRBV7-2

CDR3aa: AGTRIDNEQF
v_gene: TRBV30

CDR3aa: ASSVVPVILAGGAYNEQF
v_gene: TRBV9

CDR3aa: ASTHGTKGADTQY
v_gene: TRBV2

CDR3aa: ASSPGTGNGNQPQH
v_gene: TRBV18

CDR3aa: ASSQIRRDRDHEQY
v_gene: TRBV4-3

CDR3aa: ASSQDSGGVRAF
v_gene: TRBV4-3

CDR3aa: ATSRDPGQTYEQY
v_gene: TRBV15

CDR3aa: ASTEGDSNYGYT
v_gene: TRBV6-1

CDR3aa: AISSGTSTGYT
v_gene: TRBV10-3

CDR3aa: ASSQEPGTDTQY
v_gene: TRBV4-2

CDR3aa: ASSARDTGRYGYT
v_gene: TRBV19

CDR3aa: ASSYSGGDQPQH
v_gene: TRBV6-5

CDR3aa: ASSQAGGEAF
v_gene: TRBV4-1

CDR3aa: ASSLPGAGLNEQF
v_gene: TRBV5-4

CDR3aa: ASSSDRGNEKLF
v_gene: TRBV5-1

CDR3aa: ASSVGRRSGEQY
v_gene: TRBV9

CDR3aa: ASSPGAGGAYEQY
v_gene: TRBV5-1

CDR3aa: ASSARDRGGSGNTIY
v_gene: TRBV11-3

CDR3aa: ASSIGGGSRDTQY
v_gene: TRBV19

CDR3aa: ATSRDSRQGQAETQY
v_gene: TRBV15

CDR3aa: AWRLGGNTEAF
v_gene: TRBV30

CDR3aa: ASSFTGPGGTEAF
v_gene: TRBV5-1

CDR3aa: ASSLGFAVGRNTEAF
v_gene: TRBV13

CDR3aa: SVTQRGLAGANVLT
v_gene: TRBV29-1

CDR3aa: ASTGEPDQPQH
v_gene: TRBV2

CDR3aa: ASSLSEQGPGQSREAF
v_gene: TRBV11-3

CDR3aa: ASSLGPLAGATDTQY
v_gene: TRBV13

CDR3aa: ASSGQTSGGTDTQY
v_gene: TRBV6-4

CDR3aa: ASSLRGENSPLH
v_gene: TRBV7-3